These 24 T cell receptor beta chains came from one sample sequenced in a study of T cell repertoires in cytomegalovirus infection. Each CDR3 protein is one row after TCRdb ran MiXCR on the reads. The profile shows 210,000 or so distinct CDR3 sequences, around 6.2% of them singletons. Sequenced: PBMCs. These receptors were collected from a human donor in good health (CMV status not recorded). Some clones in this sample may be carry-over from other donors' samples.

Concerning this clonotype: It may be a read error: a sequence one base away is much more abundant. The chain recombines TRBV7-2 with TRBJ2-3, with 7 bases fitting TRBD1. CDR3 length: 15 amino acids. V lost 2 bases, J lost 4 bases, and 6 bases stayed unmatched. Germline CDR1 reads SGHTA; CDR2 reads FQGNSA. The CDR3 reads CTSSLQTGSPDTQYF. The CDR3, as DNA: TGTACCAGCAGCTTACAGACAGGGTCGCCAGATACGCAGTATTTT.

This clonotype was seen at least ten times. The chain uses TRBV28 and TRBJ1-2; 8 bases match TRBD1. CDR3 length equals 14 residues. From germline, CDR1 is MDHEN and CDR2 SYDVKM. V trimming: 8 bases; J trimming: 4 bases; junction bases outside the gene matches: 9. The CDR3 sequence: CASSPGQVFYGYTF. CDR3 nucleotides: TGTGCCAGCTCCCCGGGACAGGTGTTCTATGGCTACACCTTC.

This clonotype has a count of ten or more. V is TRBV2 and J is TRBJ2-5; 9 positions match TRBD1. This CDR3 spans 14 amino acids. CDR1 is SNHLY and CDR2 is FYNNEI in the germline V gene. Trimming cost V 6 bases and J 3 bases; bases outside gene matches: 5. The CDR3 nucleotides read TGTGCCAGCAGGGCGGACAGGGGAGAAGAGACCCAGTACTTC. As protein: CASRADRGEETQYF. The entire variable domain, with the rest obtained from reference TRBV2 and TRBJ2-5, is as follows: EPEVTQTPSHQVTQMGQEVILRCVPISNHLYFYWYRQILGQKVEFLVSFYNNEISEKSEIFDDQFSVERPDGSNFTLKIRSTKLEDSAMYFCASRADRGEETQYFGPGTRLLVL.

This clonotype was recorded many times. V gene TRBV2 combines with J gene TRBJ2-5; the D is unclear. The CDR3 totals 10 residues. The V and J ends lost 10 bases and 5 bases respectively, with 8 bases between them. Per germline, CDR1 SNHLY and CDR2 FYNNEI. CDR3 nucleotides: TGTGCCACCTTGGAGGAGACCCAGTACTTC. It specifies CATLEETQYF.

A note on this clonotype: A much larger clone is a single base away; this may be a read error. The chain couples TRBV20-1 to TRBJ1-2, with D maybe TRBD1 (5 bases). Germline CDR1 is DFQATT and CDR2 is SNEGSKA (reference sequence). The CDR3 sequence is 13 residues long. V was trimmed by 3 bases and J by 2 bases, leaving 10 bases between them. The CDR3 protein is CSARTEENYGYTF. The DNA for the CDR3 is TGCAGTGCTAGGACAGAAGAGAACTATGGCTACACCTTC.

V and J are TRBV5-1 and TRBJ2-7; D is undetermined. The length of the CDR3 is 15 residues. Trimming stripped 6 bases from V and 3 bases from J, with 19 bases between. Germline V CDR1 and CDR2: SGHRS, YFSETQ. CDR3 sequence: CASTLFQAGDYEQYF. Written as DNA, the CDR3 is TGCGCCAGCACCCTTTTTCAAGCAGGAGACTACGAGCAGTACTTC.

The V and J genes are TRBV18 and TRBJ1-1; tentative D call: TRBD1 (5 bases). From germline, CDR1 is KGHSH and CDR2 LQKENI. The CDR3 runs 13 residues. The V gene lost 1 base and the J gene lost 5 bases, with 8 bases spanning the gap. CDR3 DNA: TGTGCCAGCTCACCACGGACAAAGACTGAAGCTTTCTTT. Its translation is CASSPRTKTEAFF.

This clonotype has ten or more counts. The chain recombines TRBV6-2 or TRBV6-3 with TRBJ1-5, with TRBD1 matching 11 bases. The germline gives CDR1 MNHEY, CDR2 SVGEGT. V lost 5 bases to trimming and J lost 0 bases; unmatched junction nucleotides: 6. The CDR3 runs to 17 residues. CDR3 sequence (DNA): TGTGCCAGCAGTGGGACAGGGGGGAAGTATAGCAATCAGCCCCAGCATTTT. Amino acid sequence: CASSGTGGKYSNQPQHF.

This clonotype was seen repeatedly, ten times or more. The J gene is TRBJ2-3, the V gene TRBV23-1; weak D call: TRBD2 (6 bases). TRBV23-1 carries the ORF label, with uncertain function. This CDR3 has 18 residues. Trimming took off 3 bases at V and 2 bases at J, with 21 bases between the two ends. CDR3 DNA: TGCGCCAGCAGTCACCCAGTGGGCGGGGTGCTTTCCACAGATACGCAGTATTTT. This codes for CASSHPVGGVLSTDTQYF.

This clonotype has ten or more counts. This chain links TRBV5-6 with TRBJ1-1; tentative D call: TRBD1 (5 bases). Germline CDR1 SGHDT, CDR2 YYEEEE. The ends were cut back, 1 base at V and 0 bases at J, with 10 bases in the middle. The CDR3 extends over 15 amino acids. The CDR3 coding sequence is TGTGCCAGCAGCTTGATGGGACTTCTGAACACTGAAGCTTTCTTT. Translation: CASSLMGLLNTEAFF.

Only a few counts were recorded for this clonotype. The chain recombines TRBV3-1 with TRBJ2-3; D is perhaps TRBD2 (6 bases). This CDR3 has 12 amino acids. The germline V gene encodes CDR1 LGHDT and CDR2 YNNKEL (reference sequence). V lost 2 bases to trimming and J lost 8 bases, with 8 bases between them. CDR3 sequence: CASSQIGGTQYF. In nucleotides, the CDR3 is TGTGCCAGCAGCCAAATCGGGGGTACGCAGTATTTT.

The rearrangement joins TRBV6-5 to TRBJ1-3, with unresolved D. The CDR3 runs to 13 residues. The germline V gene encodes CDR1 MNHEY and CDR2 SVGAGI. V was shortened by 7 bases and J by 12 bases, with 19 bases between the two germline ends. CDR3 protein: CASTLGTGEDIYF. The CDR3 coding sequence is TGTGCCAGCACCCTGGGAACTGGAGAGGACATATATTTT.

In this sample, this clonotype turned up many times. V is TRBV20-1 and J is TRBJ2-3, with D possibly TRBD1 on 5 matching bases. This CDR3 spans 14 amino acids. Germline V gives CDR1 DFQATT, CDR2 SNEGSKA (reference sequence). V lost 5 bases, J lost 5 bases, and 17 bases lay in between. Here the CDR3 reads CSAEGPRGRDTQYF. In DNA form, the CDR3 reads TGCAGTGCTGAAGGACCTAGGGGAAGAGATACGCAGTATTTT.

The sample holds many counts of this clonotype. The V and J genes are TRBV7-2 and TRBJ1-5; D gene unclear. Trimming stripped 0 bases from V and 3 bases from J, with 3 bases between. The CDR3 sequence is 13 residues long. The germline V gene has CDR1 SGHTA and CDR2 FQGNSA. CDR3 region: CASSLATNQPQHF. DNA of the CDR3: TGTGCCAGCAGCTTAGCTACCAATCAGCCCCAGCATTTT.

This rearrangement joins TRBV28 to TRBJ1-6, with 7 positions matching TRBD1. The V segment lost 6 bases and the J segment 8 bases; nucleotides outside the gene matches: 4. The germline V gene has CDR1 MDHEN and CDR2 SYDVKM. CDR3 size: 13 residues. The CDR3 sequence is CASRGQMHSPLHF. Here the CDR3 DNA reads TGTGCCAGCAGGGGACAGATGCATTCACCCCTCCACTTT.

This clonotype was detected ten times or more. V usage is TRBV3-1 and J usage is TRBJ1-1, with D possibly matching TRBD1 (5 bases). V lost 10 bases and J 0 bases, leaving 9 bases between the germline ends. The CDR3 sequence is 12 residues long. Looked up from germline, CDR1 is LGHDT and CDR2 is YNNKEL (reference sequence). The CDR3 coding sequence is TGTGCCACCGGGACCGTGAACACTGAAGCTTTCTTT. This encodes CATGTVNTEAFF.

V usage is TRBV28 and J usage is TRBJ2-3; 7 nucleotides align to TRBD2. The CDR3 sequence is 16 residues long. CDR1 and CDR2 (germline): MDHEN, SYDVKM. The V and J ends lost 6 bases and 0 bases, in that order; junction bases with no gene match: 9. CDR3 nucleotides: TGTGCCAGCAGATCCGGCAGGCGGGGGAGCACAGATACGCAGTATTTT. Translated, it gives CASRSGRRGSTDTQYF.

This clonotype was recorded at least ten times. The V call is TRBV6-1, the J call TRBJ2-7, with 13 positions matching TRBD2. CDR3 length: 17 residues. In germline, CDR1 is MNHNS, CDR2 SASEGT. Trimming at V came to 6 bases and at J to 2 bases, leaving 10 bases not matched to a gene. The CDR3 nucleotides read TGTGCCAGCAGGACCGGGACTAGCGGGGTGTTAGCCTACGAGCAGTACTTC. It encodes CASRTGTSGVLAYEQYF.

The chain combines TRBV9 with TRBJ2-3; the match to TRBD2 covers 11 bases. J lost 3 bases, V lost 3 bases, and 6 bases had no gene match. The CDR3 totals 16 residues. CDR1 is SGDLS and CDR2 is YYNGEE in the germline V gene. The CDR3 here is CASSASLAGGTDTQYF. CDR3 coding DNA: TGTGCCAGCAGCGCCAGTCTAGCGGGGGGAACAGATACGCAGTATTTT.

V is TRBV7-2 and J is TRBJ2-2, with D possibly being TRBD1 (6 bases). In germline, CDR1 is SGHTA, CDR2 FQGNSA. The CDR3 is 16 amino acids. V was shortened by 5 bases and J by 2 bases, with 15 bases between the two germline ends. Here the CDR3 DNA reads TGTGCCAGCAGCCCAAGGGCAGGGGTAAACACCGGGGAGCTGTTTTTT. Translation: CASSPRAGVNTGELFF. Looking up the rest from reference TRBV7-2 and TRBJ2-2 gives the full variable domain: GAGVSQSPSNKVTEKGKDVELRCDPISGHTALYWYRQSLGQGLEFLIYFQGNSAPDKSGLPSDRFSAERTGGSVSTLTIQRTQQEDSAVYLCASSPRAGVNTGELFFGEGSRLTVL.

This clonotype was seen repeatedly, ten times or more. The chain employs TRBV6-1 and TRBJ2-7; the D is unclear. CDR1 and CDR2 from the germline V gene are MNHNS and SASEGT. V was cut by 5 bases and J by 6 bases, with 14 bases left in between. This CDR3 region has 13 residues. The CDR3 protein is CASSPLRGVEQYF. The CDR3 nucleotides are TGTGCCAGCAGTCCTCTACGTGGGGTCGAGCAGTACTTC.

This clonotype was found many times. The chain links TRBV2 to TRBJ2-1, with D hard to call. CDR1 is SNHLY, CDR2 FYNNEI, per germline. This CDR3 region has 13 residues. Trimming removed 4 bases from V and 5 bases from J, with 9 bases in between. The CDR3 coding sequence is TGTGCCAGCAGTGTAGGTGGGCACAATGAGCAGTTCTTC. Encoded protein: CASSVGGHNEQFF.

This clonotype was seen at least ten times. The CDR3 protein is CASSLSRAVNNSPLHF. The CDR3 nucleotides read TGTGCCAGCAGTTTATCCCGGGCCGTAAATAATTCACCCCTCCACTTT. This chain links TRBV6-5 with TRBJ1-6; D not resolved. The CDR3 contains 16 residues. From germline, CDR1 is MNHEY and CDR2 SVGAGI. V was trimmed by 4 bases and J by 5 bases, leaving 15 bases between them.

This clonotype was picked up many times. The CDR3, as DNA: TGTGCCAGCAGCCAACAGACAGGGGGCCTCTCTGGAAACACCATATATTTT. This gives the protein CASSQQTGGLSGNTIYF. The chain recombines TRBV7-2 with TRBJ1-3; 10 bases line up with TRBD1. Looked up from germline, CDR1 is SGHTA and CDR2 is FQGNSA. Losses at the gene ends were 5 bases for V and 0 bases for J; bases not matched to a gene: 7. The CDR3 is 17 residues long.